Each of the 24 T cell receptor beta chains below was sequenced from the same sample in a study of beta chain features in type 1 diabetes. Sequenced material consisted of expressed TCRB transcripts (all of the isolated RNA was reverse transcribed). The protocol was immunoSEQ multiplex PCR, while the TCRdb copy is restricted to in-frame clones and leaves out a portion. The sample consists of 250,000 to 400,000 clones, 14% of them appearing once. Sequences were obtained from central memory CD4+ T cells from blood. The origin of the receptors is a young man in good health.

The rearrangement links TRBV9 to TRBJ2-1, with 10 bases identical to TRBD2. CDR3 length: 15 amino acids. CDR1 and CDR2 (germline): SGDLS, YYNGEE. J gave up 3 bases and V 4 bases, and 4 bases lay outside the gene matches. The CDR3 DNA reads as TGTGCCAGCAGCTACCTAGCGGGAGACTACAATGAGCAGTTCTTC. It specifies CASSYLAGDYNEQFF.

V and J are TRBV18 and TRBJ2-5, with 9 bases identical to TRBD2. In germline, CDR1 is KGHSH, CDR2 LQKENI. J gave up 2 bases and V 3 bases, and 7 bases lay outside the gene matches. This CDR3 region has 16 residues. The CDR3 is CASSPETSGLQETQYF. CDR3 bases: TGTGCCAGCTCACCGGAGACTAGCGGATTGCAAGAGACCCAGTACTTC.

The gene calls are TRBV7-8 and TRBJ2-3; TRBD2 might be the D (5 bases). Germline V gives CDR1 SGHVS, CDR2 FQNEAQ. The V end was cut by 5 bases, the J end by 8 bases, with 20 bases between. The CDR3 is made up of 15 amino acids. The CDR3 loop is CASSPWAVKGGTQYF. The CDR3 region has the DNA TGTGCCAGCAGCCCATGGGCTGTTAAAGGAGGTACGCAGTATTTT.

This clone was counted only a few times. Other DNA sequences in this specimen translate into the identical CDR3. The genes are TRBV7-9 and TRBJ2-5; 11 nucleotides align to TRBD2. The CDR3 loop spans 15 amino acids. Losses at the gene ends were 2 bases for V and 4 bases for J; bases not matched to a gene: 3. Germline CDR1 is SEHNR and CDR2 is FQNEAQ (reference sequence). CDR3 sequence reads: CASSLLAGGRETQYF. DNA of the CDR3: TGTGCCAGCAGCTTACTAGCGGGAGGACGAGAGACCCAGTACTTC.

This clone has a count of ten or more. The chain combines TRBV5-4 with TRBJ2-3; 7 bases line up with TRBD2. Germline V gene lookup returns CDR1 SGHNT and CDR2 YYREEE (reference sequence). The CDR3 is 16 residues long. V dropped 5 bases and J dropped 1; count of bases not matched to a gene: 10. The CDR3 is CASRHDSGGGTDTQYF. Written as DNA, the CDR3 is TGTGCCAGCAGGCATGATTCGGGAGGAGGCACAGATACGCAGTATTTT.

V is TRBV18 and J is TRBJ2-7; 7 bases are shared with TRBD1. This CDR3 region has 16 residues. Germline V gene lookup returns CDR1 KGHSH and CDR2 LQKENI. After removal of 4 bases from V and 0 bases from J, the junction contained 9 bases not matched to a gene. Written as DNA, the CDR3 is TGTGCCAGCTCACGGGGCTTGACAGGGAACTCCTACGAGCAGTACGTC. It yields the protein CASSRGLTGNSYEQYV.

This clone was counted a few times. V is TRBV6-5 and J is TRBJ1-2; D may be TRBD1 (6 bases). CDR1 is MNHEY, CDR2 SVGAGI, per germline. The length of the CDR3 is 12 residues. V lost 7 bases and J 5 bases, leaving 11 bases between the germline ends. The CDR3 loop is CASTTGRYGYTF. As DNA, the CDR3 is TGTGCCAGCACTACAGGGCGGTATGGCTACACCTTC.

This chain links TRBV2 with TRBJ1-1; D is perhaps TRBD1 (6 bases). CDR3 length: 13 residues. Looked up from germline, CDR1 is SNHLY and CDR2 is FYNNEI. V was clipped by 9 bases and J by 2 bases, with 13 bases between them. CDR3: CARTTGHNTEAFF. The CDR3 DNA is TGTGCCAGAACTACAGGGCACAACACTGAAGCTTTCTTT.

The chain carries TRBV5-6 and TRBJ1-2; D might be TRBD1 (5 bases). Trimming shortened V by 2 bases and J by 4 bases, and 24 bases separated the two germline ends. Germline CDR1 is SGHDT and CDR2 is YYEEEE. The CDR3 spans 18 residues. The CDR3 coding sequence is TGTGCCAGCAGCTTATCAGTTATGGGGAGCGCGGGACGCTATGGCTACACCTTC. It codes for CASSLSVMGSAGRYGYTF.

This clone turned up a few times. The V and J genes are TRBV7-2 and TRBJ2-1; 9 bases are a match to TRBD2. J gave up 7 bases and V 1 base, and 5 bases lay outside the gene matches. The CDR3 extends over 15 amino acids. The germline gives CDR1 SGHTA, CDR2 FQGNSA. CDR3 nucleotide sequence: TGTGCCAGCAGCTTAGAAGGACTAGCGCCTAATGAGCAGTTCTTC. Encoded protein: CASSLEGLAPNEQFF.

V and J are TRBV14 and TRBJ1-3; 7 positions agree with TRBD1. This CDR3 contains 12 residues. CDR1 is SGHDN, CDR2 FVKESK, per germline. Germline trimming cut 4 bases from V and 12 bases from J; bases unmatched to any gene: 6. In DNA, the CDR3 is TGTGCCAGCAGCCTCACAGGGGTGCACATATATTTT. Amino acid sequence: CASSLTGVHIYF.

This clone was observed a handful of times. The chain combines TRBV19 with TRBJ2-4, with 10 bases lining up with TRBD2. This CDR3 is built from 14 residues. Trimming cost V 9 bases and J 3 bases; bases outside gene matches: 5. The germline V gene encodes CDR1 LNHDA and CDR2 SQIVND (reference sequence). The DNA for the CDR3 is TGTGCCAGCCAAGGACTAGCGGACAAAAACATTCAGTACTTC. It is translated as CASQGLADKNIQYF. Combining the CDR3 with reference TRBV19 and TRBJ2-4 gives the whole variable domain DGGITQSPKYLFRKEGQNVTLSCEQNLNHDAMYWYRQDPGQGLRLIYYSQIVNDFQKGDIAEGYSVSREKKESFPLTVTSAQKNPTAFYLCASQGLADKNIQYFGAGTRLSVL.

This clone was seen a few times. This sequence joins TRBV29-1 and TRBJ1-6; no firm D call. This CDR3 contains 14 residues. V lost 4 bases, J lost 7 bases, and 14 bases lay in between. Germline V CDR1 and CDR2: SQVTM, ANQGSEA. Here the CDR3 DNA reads TGCAGCGTTGCCCAGAGTTTCGAAAATTCACCCCTCCACTTT. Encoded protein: CSVAQSFENSPLHF.

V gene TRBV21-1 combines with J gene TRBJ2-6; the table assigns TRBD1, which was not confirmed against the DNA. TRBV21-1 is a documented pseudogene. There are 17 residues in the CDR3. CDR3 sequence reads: CASSKTHRGSGANVLTF. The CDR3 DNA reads TGTGCCAGCAGCAAAACACACAGGGGTAGTGGGGCCAACGTCCTGACTTTC.

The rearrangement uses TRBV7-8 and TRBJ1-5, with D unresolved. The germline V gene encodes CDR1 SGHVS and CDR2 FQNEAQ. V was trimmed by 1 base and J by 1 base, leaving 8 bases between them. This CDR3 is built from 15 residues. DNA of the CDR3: TGTGCCAGCAGCTTAGGTAGCGCGAGCAATCAGCCCCAGCATTTT. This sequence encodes CASSLGSASNQPQHF.

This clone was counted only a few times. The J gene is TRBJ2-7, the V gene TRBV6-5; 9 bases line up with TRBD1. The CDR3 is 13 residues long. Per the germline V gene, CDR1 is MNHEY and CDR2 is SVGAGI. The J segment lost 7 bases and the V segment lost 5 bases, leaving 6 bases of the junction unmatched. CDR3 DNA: TGTGCCAGCAGTGCGGGACAGGGTTTGGAGCAGTACGTC. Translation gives CASSAGQGLEQYV.

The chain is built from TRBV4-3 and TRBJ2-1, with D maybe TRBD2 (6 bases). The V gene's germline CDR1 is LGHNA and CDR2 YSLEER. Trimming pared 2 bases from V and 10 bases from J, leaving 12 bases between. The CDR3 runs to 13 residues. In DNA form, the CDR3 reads TGCGCCAGCAGCCAACCTCAGGGAGGAGAGCAGTTCTTC. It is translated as CASSQPQGGEQFF.

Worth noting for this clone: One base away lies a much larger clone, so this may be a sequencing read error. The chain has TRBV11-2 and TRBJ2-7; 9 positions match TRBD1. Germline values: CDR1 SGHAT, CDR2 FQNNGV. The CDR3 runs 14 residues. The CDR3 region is CASSLQQGAHEQYF. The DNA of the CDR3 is TGCGCCAGCAGCCTCCAACAGGGGGCCCATGAGCAGTACTTC.

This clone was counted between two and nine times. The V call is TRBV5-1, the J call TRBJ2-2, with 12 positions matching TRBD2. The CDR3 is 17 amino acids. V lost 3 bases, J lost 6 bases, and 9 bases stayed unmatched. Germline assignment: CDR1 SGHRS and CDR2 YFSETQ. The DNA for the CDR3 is TGCGCCAGCAGCTACGGTACTAGCGGGAGGTTTGCCGGGGAGCTGTTTTTT. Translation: CASSYGTSGRFAGELFF.

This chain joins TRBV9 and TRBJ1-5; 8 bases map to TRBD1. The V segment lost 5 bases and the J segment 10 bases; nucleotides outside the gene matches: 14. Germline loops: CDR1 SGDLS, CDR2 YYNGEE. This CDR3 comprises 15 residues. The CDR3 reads CASSRGPGQGTPQHF. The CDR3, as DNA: TGTGCCAGCAGTCGGGGCCCTGGACAGGGAACCCCCCAGCATTTT.

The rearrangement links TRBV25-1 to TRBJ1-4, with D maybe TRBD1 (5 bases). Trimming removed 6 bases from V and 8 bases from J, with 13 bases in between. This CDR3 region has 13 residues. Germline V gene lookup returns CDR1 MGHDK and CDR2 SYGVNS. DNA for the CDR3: TGTGCCAGCAGAGGGGTTTTGGGCGAAAAACTGTTTTTT. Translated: CASRGVLGEKLFF.

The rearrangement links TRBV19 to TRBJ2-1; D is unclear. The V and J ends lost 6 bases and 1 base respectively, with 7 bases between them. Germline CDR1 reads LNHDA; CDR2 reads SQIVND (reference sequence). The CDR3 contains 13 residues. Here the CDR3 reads CASSASSYNEQFF. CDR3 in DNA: TGTGCCAGTAGCGCCTCGTCCTACAATGAGCAGTTCTTC.

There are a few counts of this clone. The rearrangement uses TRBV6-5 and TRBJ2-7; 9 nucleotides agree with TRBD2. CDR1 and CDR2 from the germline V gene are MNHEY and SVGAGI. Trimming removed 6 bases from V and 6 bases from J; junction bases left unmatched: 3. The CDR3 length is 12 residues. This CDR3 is CASRGLAGEQYF. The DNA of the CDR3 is TGTGCCAGCAGGGGACTAGCTGGCGAGCAGTACTTC.

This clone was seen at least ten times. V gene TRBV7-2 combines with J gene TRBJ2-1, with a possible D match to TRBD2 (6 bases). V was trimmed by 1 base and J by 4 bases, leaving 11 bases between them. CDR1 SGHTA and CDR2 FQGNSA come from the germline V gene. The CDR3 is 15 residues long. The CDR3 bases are TGTGCCAGCAGCTTAGGGGGAGGCCGATACAATGAGCAGTTCTTC. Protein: CASSLGGGRYNEQFF.